This T cell receptor (beta chain) was profiled in a study of CD8 T cells in ankylosing spondylitis. Trimming pared 0 bases from V and 3 bases from J, leaving 9 bases between. Germline CDR1 is MNHNS and CDR2 is SASEGT. The CDR3 is 15 amino acids. This clonotype was found many times. Quantitative 5'-RACE with molecular barcodes was used to make the TCR beta libraries. TCRdb re-analysed the 5' RACE reads in MiXCR, keeping a single row per CDR3 protein. Of about 250,000 distinct CDR3 sequences detected, roughly 8% appear once; the ten largest clones hold 4.8%. The chain joins TRBV6-1 to TRBJ1-3, with D perhaps TRBD1 (6 bases). This sequence was found in a female donor with ankylosing spondylitis or in good health (not recorded which). Specimen: blood, either unsorted or a sorted T cell fraction (not recorded which). CDR3 bases: TGTGCCAGCAGTGAAGCGGGGGGCTTTGGAAACACCATATATTTT. Translation gives CASSEAGGFGNTIYF.